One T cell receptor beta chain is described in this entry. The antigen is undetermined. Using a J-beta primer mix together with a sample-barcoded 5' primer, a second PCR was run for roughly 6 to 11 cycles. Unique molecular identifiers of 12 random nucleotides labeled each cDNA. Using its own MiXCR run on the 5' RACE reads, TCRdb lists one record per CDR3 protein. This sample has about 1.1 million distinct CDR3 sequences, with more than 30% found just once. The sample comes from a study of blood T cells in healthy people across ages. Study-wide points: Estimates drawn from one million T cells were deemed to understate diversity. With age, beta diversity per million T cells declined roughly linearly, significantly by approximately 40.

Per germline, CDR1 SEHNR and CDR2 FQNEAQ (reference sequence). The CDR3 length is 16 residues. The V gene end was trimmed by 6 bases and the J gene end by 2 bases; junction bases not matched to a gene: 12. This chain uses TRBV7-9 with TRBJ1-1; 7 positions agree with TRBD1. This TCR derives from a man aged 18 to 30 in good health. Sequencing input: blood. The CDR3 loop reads CASRDEKTGVNTEAFF. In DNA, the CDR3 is TGTGCCAGCAGGGACGAAAAAACAGGGGTTAACACTGAAGCTTTCTTT.